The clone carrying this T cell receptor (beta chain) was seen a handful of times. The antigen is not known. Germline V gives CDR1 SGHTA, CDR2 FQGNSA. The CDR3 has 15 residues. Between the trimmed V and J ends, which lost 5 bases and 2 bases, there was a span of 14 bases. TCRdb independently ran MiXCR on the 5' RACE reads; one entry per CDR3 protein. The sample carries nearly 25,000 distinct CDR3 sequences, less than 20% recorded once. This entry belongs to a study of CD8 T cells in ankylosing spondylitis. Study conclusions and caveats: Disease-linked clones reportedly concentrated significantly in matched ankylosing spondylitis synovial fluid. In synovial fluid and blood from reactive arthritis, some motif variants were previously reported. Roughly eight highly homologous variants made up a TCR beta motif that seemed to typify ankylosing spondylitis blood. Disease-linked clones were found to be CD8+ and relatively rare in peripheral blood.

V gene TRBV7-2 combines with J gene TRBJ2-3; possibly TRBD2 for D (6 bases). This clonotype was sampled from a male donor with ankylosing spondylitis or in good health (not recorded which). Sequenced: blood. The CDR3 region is CASSRRRGNTDTQYF. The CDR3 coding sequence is TGTGCCAGCAGCCGTCGGCGGGGAAACACAGATACGCAGTATTTT.